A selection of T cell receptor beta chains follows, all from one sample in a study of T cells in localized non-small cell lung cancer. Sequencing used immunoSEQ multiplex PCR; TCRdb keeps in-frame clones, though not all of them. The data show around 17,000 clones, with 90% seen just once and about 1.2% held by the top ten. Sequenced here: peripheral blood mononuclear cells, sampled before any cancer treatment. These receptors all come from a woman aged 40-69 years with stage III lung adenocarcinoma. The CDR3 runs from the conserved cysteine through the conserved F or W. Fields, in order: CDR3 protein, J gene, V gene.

CASSELVAGPYQETQYF,TRBJ2-5,TRBV6-1
CASSSHRQGNTGELFF,TRBJ2-2,TRBV19
CASSSDYGAQYF,TRBJ2-5,TRBV5-4
CASSRGTSGRANQETQYF,TRBJ2-5,TRBV11-3
CASSSITRVLGELFF,TRBJ2-2,TRBV7-8
CASGSRQATDTQYF,TRBJ2-3,TRBV12-5
CASSVATGVGEKLFF,TRBJ1-4,TRBV2
CASSTGLGQPQHF,TRBJ1-5,TRBV9
CASSEVGGRTKNIQYF,TRBJ2-4,TRBV2
CASTRGGQDYGYTF,TRBJ1-2,TRBV28
CASSYGGQQETQYF,TRBJ2-5,TRBV6-6
CASSQDGLMAEAFF,TRBJ1-1,TRBV4-1
CATGGLRGGAYEQYF,TRBJ2-7,TRBV15
CASSSFTGLGELFF,TRBJ2-2,TRBV5-8
CASSLAAATNEKLFF,TRBJ1-4,TRBV5-1
CASSQDPGLAGGFSTDTQYF,TRBJ2-3,TRBV4-2
CASSLTGNQPQHF,TRBJ1-5,TRBV27
CASSSSRNTEAFF,TRBJ1-1,TRBV21-1
CASSSLELKAFF,TRBJ1-1,TRBV11-2
CASSIDQETQYF,TRBJ2-5,TRBV5-4
CASSEGAGNQPQHF,TRBJ1-5,TRBV9
CASSLARDRSKNTQYF,TRBJ2-3,TRBV5-4
CASSVTNQPQHF,TRBJ1-5,TRBV6-1
CASSQTLNNSPLHF,TRBJ1-6,TRBV9
CASSVGQNPSTDTQYF,TRBJ2-3,TRBV9
CASSETGTGQGTQHF,TRBJ1-5,TRBV6-1
CASSPAGGGTDTQYF,TRBJ2-3,TRBV5-4
CASSDLQGSYNEQFF,TRBJ2-1,TRBV5-1
CASSQLGLLQETQYF,TRBJ2-5,TRBV14
CASSLGTAPNQPQHF,TRBJ1-5,TRBV4-1
CASRRTNTEAFF,TRBJ1-1,TRBV2
CASRVGGTQYF,TRBJ2-5,TRBV28
CASSQDWGPDTEAFF,TRBJ1-1,TRBV4-3
CASSLETGRNTIYF,TRBJ1-3,TRBV5-5
CASSYSRSQETQYF,TRBJ2-5,TRBV6-5
CASSFGLAGVKGYNEQFF,TRBJ2-1,TRBV11-3
CASSAGLARGYTF,TRBJ1-2,TRBV6-1
CASSLGQYNTEAFF,TRBJ1-1,TRBV5-1
CASSVGTGAFNEQFF,TRBJ2-1,TRBV9
CASSRGAGNTIYF,TRBJ1-3,TRBV7-2
CSVASGRRVNEQFF,TRBJ2-1,TRBV29-1
CAISTEGGRYQPQHF,TRBJ1-5,TRBV10-3
CAIKDPDRSSYEQYF,TRBJ2-7,TRBV10-3
CAISVSVEGIGYTF,TRBJ1-2,TRBV10-3